The present T cell receptor beta chain was sequenced within a study of cytomegalovirus exposure and HLA in healthy donors. The CDR3 is 15 residues long. Germline CDR1 is LGHNA and CDR2 is YSLEER. With 1 base removed from V and 9 bases from J, the gap between germline ends came to 17 bases. PCR used 60 Vbeta primers and 13 Jbeta primers. The protocol was immunoSEQ multiplex PCR, while the TCRdb copy is restricted to in-frame clones and leaves out a portion. In the table there are 200,000 to 250,000 clones, about 89% of which are singletons. The sample taken for sequencing was PBMCs. This clonotype originated in a woman aged 18 to 35 in good health and CMV-seronegative. The rearrangement links TRBV4-3 to TRBJ2-3, with D perhaps matching TRBD2 (6 bases). The CDR3 sequence is CASSQVRGPGETQYF. DNA for the CDR3: TGCGCCAGCAGCCAAGTGAGGGGTCCGGGAGAGACGCAGTATTTT.